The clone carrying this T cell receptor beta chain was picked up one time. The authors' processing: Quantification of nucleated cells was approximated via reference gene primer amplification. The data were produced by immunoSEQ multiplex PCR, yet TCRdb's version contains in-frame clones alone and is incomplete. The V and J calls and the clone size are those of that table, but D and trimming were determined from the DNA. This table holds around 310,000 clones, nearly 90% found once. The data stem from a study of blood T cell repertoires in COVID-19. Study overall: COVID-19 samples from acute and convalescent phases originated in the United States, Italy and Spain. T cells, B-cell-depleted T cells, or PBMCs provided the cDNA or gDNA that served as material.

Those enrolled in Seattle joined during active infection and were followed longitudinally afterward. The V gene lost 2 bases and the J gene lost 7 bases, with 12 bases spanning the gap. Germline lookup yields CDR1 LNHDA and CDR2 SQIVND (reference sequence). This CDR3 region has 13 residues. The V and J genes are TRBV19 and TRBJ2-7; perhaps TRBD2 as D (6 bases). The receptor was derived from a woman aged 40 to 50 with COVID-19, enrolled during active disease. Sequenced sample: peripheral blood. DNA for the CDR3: TGTGCCAGTAGTATACTTTATGGGAGGGAGCAGTACTTC. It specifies CASSILYGREQYF.